This T cell receptor beta chain was recorded in a study of Tregs in tolerant kidney transplant recipients. The repertoire was sequenced with immunoSEQ multiplex PCR; TCRdb's copy has only in-frame clones and lacks some. The sample consists of some 69,000 clones, less than 90% of them appearing once. This CDR3 is 15 amino acids long. V was trimmed by 9 bases and J by 6 bases, leaving 20 bases between them. From germline, CDR1 is LNHDA and CDR2 SQIVND (reference sequence). As concerns this clone: No antigen is known for it.

Unstimulated regulatory T cells (CD4+CD25+CD127-), CD4+CD25- non-regulatory cells, CD4 and CD8 cells were FACS-sorted from thawed PBMCs. Study-wide findings and caveats: No direct test of biological reproducibility was done here.

The V gene is TRBV19, the J gene TRBJ2-2; D is possibly TRBD1 (6 bases). Sequenced input: CD4+ T cells from blood. The clonotype comes from a human donor in good health. The CDR3 bases are TGTGCCAGCTGGGACGACAGGCGAGGAGCCGGGGAGCTGTTTTTT. This translates into CASWDDRRGAGELFF.